This T cell receptor beta chain was documented in a study of blood T cell repertoires in COVID-19. Turning to the study itself: Acute and convalescent COVID-19 samples came from the United States, Italy and Spain. T cells, B-cell-depleted T cells, or PBMCs provided the cDNA or gDNA that served as material.

The CDR3 has 13 amino acids. CDR1 and CDR2 from the germline V gene are SGHKS and YYEKEE (reference sequence). V was clipped by 2 bases and J by 5 bases, with 10 bases between them. How the authors handled the data: Nucleated cell counts were estimated from reference gene primer amplification. Clones were read by immunoSEQ multiplex PCR, and TCRdb kept only the in-frame ones, dropping some. That table is the source of V, J and clone size, and D and trimming were worked out from the DNA. This table holds fewer than 250,000 clones, 80% to 85% found once. The receptor was isolated from a human donor in a cohort sampled during active COVID-19. The V and J genes are TRBV5-5 and TRBJ2-5; a weak D match, TRBD2 (5 bases). What was sequenced was peripheral blood. In nucleotides, the CDR3 is TGTGCCAGCAGCTTACTCCCGGGGGAGACCCAGTACTTC. Translated, it gives CASSLLPGETQYF. Looking up the rest from reference TRBV5-5 and TRBJ2-5 gives the full variable domain: DAGVTQSPTHLIKTRGQQVTLRCSPISGHKSVSWYQQVLGQGPQFIFQYYEKEERGRGNFPDRFSARQFPNYSSELNVNALLLGDSALYLCASSLLPGETQYFGPGTRLLVL.